This T cell receptor beta chain appears in the sequencing data of a study of T-cell memory formation after mild COVID-19. TCRdb reanalysed the 5' RACE reads using MiXCR and keeps one entry per CDR3 protein. Of approximately 560,000 distinct CDR3 sequences in the sample, approximately 15% were seen once. This clonotype was detected a few times. Source material: PBMCs or a T cell subset sorted from them (not recorded which). This TCR derives from an adult woman who had mild COVID-19 (a few samples of this study predate the infection). Cell type and time point are not known.

The CDR3 is CSDWTGNNQPQHF. The CDR3, as DNA: TGCAGCGATTGGACCGGGAACAATCAGCCCCAGCATTTT. The chain carries TRBV29-1 and TRBJ1-5; no firm D call. CDR1 is SQVTM, CDR2 ANQGSEA, per germline. This CDR3 has 13 amino acids. V gave up 7 bases and J gave up 3 bases, with 13 bases separating them.